The T cell receptor (beta chain) under discussion was sequenced for a study of vaccination effects on CD4 cells after COVID-19. Data came from immunoSEQ multiplex PCR; TCRdb stores just in-frame clones and leaves some out. The data show 14,000 or so clones, around three quarters seen once. Remarks on this clone: Its target is unknown.

Using viral peptide pools, the ViraFEST assay grew out antigen-specific CD4+ T cells prior to sequencing. Investigators separated out CD4+ T cells once 10 days of culture had passed. This person caught SARS-CoV-2 sometime from March to December 2020, and PCR testing confirmed the infection. Either the mRNA-1273 or the BNT162b2 vaccine was given to participants as two doses. The CDR3 is 15 amino acids. With 0 bases clipped from V and 5 bases from J, the junction kept 0 bases outside the gene matches. From germline, CDR1 is KGHSH and CDR2 LQKENI. The chain has TRBV18 and TRBJ2-3, with 12 bases that match TRBD2. The material sequenced was CD4+ T cells from PBMCs cultured with HCoV-NL63 spike peptides, taken after COVID-19 vaccination. The TCR sequence derives from a human donor who had a prior SARS-CoV-2 infection. The CDR3 loop reads CASSPPTSGRDTQYF. Written as DNA, the CDR3 is TGTGCCAGCTCACCACCGACTAGCGGGAGAGATACGCAGTATTTT.